These T cell receptor beta chains were read from a single sample in a study of blood T cell repertoires in COVID-19. TCRdb's copy holds only in-frame clones and misses some; the assay was immunoSEQ multiplex PCR. The table records around 180,000 clones, around 74% of them present only once. The sample was peripheral blood. The receptors derive from a woman at least 80 years old with acute or convalescent COVID-19. Each CDR3 is given with its conserved first and last residue. The D gene is left open where the match is weak. Not all rows give a size; the values are once, few, many and, for expanded clones, a class.

j_gene: TRBJ2-1; d_gene: .; v_gene: TRBV28; abundance: .; CDR3nt: TGTGCCAGCAGTTTTCAGGCCTACAATGAGCAGTTCTTC; CDR3aa: CASSFQAYNEQFF
j_gene: TRBJ1-4; d_gene: .; v_gene: TRBV9; abundance: .; CDR3nt: TGTGCCAGCAGCGTTAGCGGTCGTAATGAAAAACTGTTTTTT; CDR3aa: CASSVSGRNEKLFF
j_gene: TRBJ2-5; d_gene: .; v_gene: TRBV28; abundance: .; CDR3nt: TGTGCCAGCAGTTCGAATATCAAGAGTAAGGAGACCCAGTACTTC; CDR3aa: CASSSNIKSKETQYF
j_gene: TRBJ1-1; d_gene: .; v_gene: TRBV6-2/TRBV6-3; abundance: .; CDR3nt: TGTGCCAGCAGTTACCTCCAGTACACTGAAGCTTTCTTT; CDR3aa: CASSYLQYTEAFF
j_gene: TRBJ2-7; d_gene: .; v_gene: TRBV2; abundance: .; CDR3nt: TGTGCCAGCATAGCTCAACTGTACGAGCAGTACTTC; CDR3aa: CASIAQLYEQYF
j_gene: TRBJ2-1; d_gene: TRBD2; v_gene: TRBV9; abundance: many; CDR3nt: TGTGCCAGCAGCCTGGGATGGACTAGCGGGTACAATGAGCAGTTCTTC; CDR3aa: CASSLGWTSGYNEQFF
j_gene: TRBJ2-1; d_gene: TRBD2; v_gene: TRBV10-3; abundance: few; CDR3nt: TGTGCCATCAGTGAGTCTGGCGGGAGTCGATGGGAGCAGTTCTTC; CDR3aa: CAISESGGSRWEQFF
j_gene: TRBJ2-5; d_gene: TRBD2; v_gene: TRBV18; abundance: .; CDR3nt: TGTGCCAGCTCACCACTAAGGGCTTTGGCGGGACTAGCGGGAGAGGGAGAGACCCAGTACTTC; CDR3aa: CASSPLRALAGLAGEGETQYF
j_gene: TRBJ1-5; d_gene: .; v_gene: TRBV2; abundance: .; CDR3nt: TGTGCCAGCAGTCGTATATTCTCAGGAACGGGCAATCAGCCCCAGCATTTT; CDR3aa: CASSRIFSGTGNQPQHF
j_gene: TRBJ2-5; d_gene: .; v_gene: TRBV5-1; abundance: .; CDR3nt: TGCGCCAGCAGCTTGGGGACACACCAAGAGACCCAGTACTTC; CDR3aa: CASSLGTHQETQYF
j_gene: TRBJ2-1; d_gene: TRBD2; v_gene: TRBV4-2; abundance: .; CDR3nt: TGTGCCAGCAGCCACAGGACTAGGGAAAGTTACAATGAGCAGTTCTTC; CDR3aa: CASSHRTRESYNEQFF
j_gene: TRBJ2-7; d_gene: .; v_gene: TRBV18; abundance: .; CDR3nt: TGTGCCAGCTCACCAGGACAGTACGAGCAGTACTTC; CDR3aa: CASSPGQYEQYF
j_gene: TRBJ2-3; d_gene: .; v_gene: TRBV7-9; abundance: many; CDR3nt: TGTGCCAGCAGCTTAGCGCCCGCGGAACATACGCAGTATTTT; CDR3aa: CASSLAPAEHTQYF
j_gene: TRBJ2-1; d_gene: .; v_gene: TRBV3-1/TRBV3-2; abundance: .; CDR3nt: TGTGCCAGCAGCCAAGATGCTAGCTCCTACAATGAGCAGTTCTTC; CDR3aa: CASSQDASSYNEQFF
j_gene: TRBJ2-2; d_gene: .; v_gene: TRBV10-3; abundance: .; CDR3nt: TGTGCCATCGGATCCCAGCGTATTAACACCGGGGAGCTGTTTTTT; CDR3aa: CAIGSQRINTGELFF
j_gene: TRBJ1-2; d_gene: TRBD1; v_gene: TRBV4-1; abundance: .; CDR3nt: TGCGCCAGCAGCCGGACGCATGCGGGACAGGACCGTTCGTTAGGCTACACCTTC; CDR3aa: CASSRTHAGQDRSLGYTF
j_gene: TRBJ1-2; d_gene: TRBD1; v_gene: TRBV10-3; abundance: few; CDR3nt: TGTGCCACTACAGGGGGCTCGAACTATGGCTACACCTTC; CDR3aa: CATTGGSNYGYTF
j_gene: TRBJ2-1; d_gene: .; v_gene: TRBV11-2; abundance: .; CDR3nt: TGTGCCAGCAGTGGGGGGACCCCCAATGAGCAGTTCTTC; CDR3aa: CASSGGTPNEQFF
j_gene: TRBJ2-7; d_gene: .; v_gene: TRBV5-1; abundance: .; CDR3nt: TGCGCCAGCAGTCTCAGCTCCTACGAGCAGTACTTC; CDR3aa: CASSLSSYEQYF
j_gene: TRBJ1-5; d_gene: TRBD1; v_gene: TRBV19; abundance: .; CDR3nt: TGTGCCAGTACCAAACAGGGGGCAGGCAATCAGCCCCAGCATTTT; CDR3aa: CASTKQGAGNQPQHF
j_gene: TRBJ2-3; d_gene: TRBD2; v_gene: TRBV9; abundance: few; CDR3nt: TGTGCCAGCAGCGGAGGGACTAGGGTATCCACAGATACGCAGTATTTT; CDR3aa: CASSGGTRVSTDTQYF
j_gene: TRBJ2-3; d_gene: TRBD1; v_gene: TRBV5-1; abundance: .; CDR3nt: TGCGCCAGCAGCTTGAGGGCAGGGGGAATAGATACGCAGTATTTT; CDR3aa: CASSLRAGGIDTQYF
j_gene: TRBJ1-5; d_gene: TRBD1; v_gene: TRBV6-2/TRBV6-3; abundance: .; CDR3nt: TGTGCCAGCAGTCCGGACAGGGCTAATAGCAATCAGCCCCAGCATTTT; CDR3aa: CASSPDRANSNQPQHF
j_gene: TRBJ2-7; d_gene: TRBD1; v_gene: TRBV10-2; abundance: .; CDR3nt: TGCGCCTCAGTCCAACAGGGGTTCTCCTACGAGCAGTACTTC; CDR3aa: CASVQQGFSYEQYF
j_gene: TRBJ2-1; d_gene: TRBD2; v_gene: TRBV7-3; abundance: few; CDR3nt: TGTGCCAGCAGCTTTGGGACTAGCAGCCATGAGCAGTTCTTC; CDR3aa: CASSFGTSSHEQFF
j_gene: TRBJ2-2; d_gene: .; v_gene: TRBV5-1; abundance: few; CDR3nt: TGCGCCAGCAGCTTTCCGGTAAACACCGGGGAGCTGTTTTTT; CDR3aa: CASSFPVNTGELFF
j_gene: TRBJ1-5; d_gene: .; v_gene: TRBV28; abundance: .; CDR3nt: TGTGCCAGCATCCAGGGAATTCGCAATCAGCCCCAGCATTTT; CDR3aa: CASIQGIRNQPQHF
j_gene: TRBJ2-3; d_gene: .; v_gene: TRBV7-6; abundance: .; CDR3nt: TGTGCCAGCAGCTTCACAGGCCCGGATACGCAGTATTTT; CDR3aa: CASSFTGPDTQYF
j_gene: TRBJ2-1; d_gene: .; v_gene: TRBV7-2; abundance: .; CDR3nt: TGTGCCAGCAGCTTAGTCGGGGTACGCGACAATGAGCAGTTCTTC; CDR3aa: CASSLVGVRDNEQFF
j_gene: TRBJ2-3; d_gene: TRBD2; v_gene: TRBV28; abundance: many; CDR3nt: TGTGCCAGCACCAAACCCGGGACTAGCGGAACCACAGATACGCAGTATTTT; CDR3aa: CASTKPGTSGTTDTQYF
j_gene: TRBJ2-4; d_gene: .; v_gene: TRBV11-2; abundance: once; CDR3nt: TGTGCCAGCAGCACGGGGTTAGCCAAAAACATTCAGTACTTC; CDR3aa: CASSTGLAKNIQYF
j_gene: TRBJ2-7; d_gene: .; v_gene: TRBV7-6; abundance: .; CDR3nt: TGTGCCAGCAGTCCCGGGACTGGGGCTTCACTCGAGCAGTACTTC; CDR3aa: CASSPGTGASLEQYF
j_gene: TRBJ2-5; d_gene: .; v_gene: TRBV19; abundance: .; CDR3nt: TGTGCCAGTAGACAACAGGACCAAGAGACCCAGTACTTC; CDR3aa: CASRQQDQETQYF
j_gene: TRBJ2-2; d_gene: .; v_gene: TRBV24-1; abundance: few; CDR3nt: TGTGCCACCAGTGAGTCGGGGGGCAGGGGGCAAACCGGGGAGCTGTTTTTT; CDR3aa: CATSESGGRGQTGELFF
j_gene: TRBJ1-5; d_gene: .; v_gene: TRBV2; abundance: .; CDR3nt: TGTGCCAGCAGTGCTTTCATTTGGTCCAGGGCAAGCAATCAGCCCCAGCATTTT; CDR3aa: CASSAFIWSRASNQPQHF
j_gene: TRBJ1-2; d_gene: TRBD1; v_gene: TRBV5-4; abundance: .; CDR3nt: TGTGCCAGCAGCTTAGGACAGGATCAGGCGCACTATGGCTACACCTTC; CDR3aa: CASSLGQDQAHYGYTF
j_gene: TRBJ1-2; d_gene: .; v_gene: TRBV10-3; abundance: .; CDR3nt: TGTGCCATCAGTGGGGGCGACCATGGCTACACCTTC; CDR3aa: CAISGGDHGYTF
j_gene: TRBJ2-3; d_gene: .; v_gene: TRBV29-1; abundance: .; CDR3nt: TGCAGCTTCAGGGGCGAACTCACAGATACGCAGTATTTT; CDR3aa: CSFRGELTDTQYF
j_gene: TRBJ2-7; d_gene: .; v_gene: TRBV4-2; abundance: .; CDR3nt: TGTGCCAGCAGCCAAGATGTCCAGGGGCCCTACGAGCAGTACTTC; CDR3aa: CASSQDVQGPYEQYF
j_gene: TRBJ2-1; d_gene: TRBD2; v_gene: TRBV7-3; abundance: .; CDR3nt: TGTGCCAGCAAGCAAGGAGCCGGGAGGGGTAATGAGCAGTTCTTC; CDR3aa: CASKQGAGRGNEQFF
j_gene: TRBJ2-7; d_gene: .; v_gene: TRBV6-5; abundance: .; CDR3nt: TGTGCCAGCAGAACAGTATTCAACGAGCAGTACTTC; CDR3aa: CASRTVFNEQYF
j_gene: TRBJ2-7; d_gene: .; v_gene: TRBV6-5; abundance: .; CDR3nt: TGTGCCAGCCGTCGGTGGGCCGAGCAGTACTTC; CDR3aa: CASRRWAEQYF
j_gene: TRBJ1-3; d_gene: .; v_gene: TRBV28; abundance: .; CDR3nt: TGTGCCAGCAGTTCAGGACAGCTTTTATACTCTGGAAACACCATATATTTT; CDR3aa: CASSSGQLLYSGNTIYF
j_gene: TRBJ2-2; d_gene: TRBD2; v_gene: TRBV3-1/TRBV3-2; abundance: many; CDR3nt: TGTGCCAGCAGCCACCCCGGGACTAGCGGCACCGGGGAGCTGTTTTTT; CDR3aa: CASSHPGTSGTGELFF
j_gene: TRBJ2-7; d_gene: .; v_gene: TRBV7-9; abundance: .; CDR3nt: TGTGCCAGCAGCTTAGATCGCGGCGGGGCGAGCTCCTACGAGCAGTACTTC; CDR3aa: CASSLDRGGASSYEQYF
j_gene: TRBJ2-1; d_gene: .; v_gene: TRBV7-2; abundance: .; CDR3nt: TGTGCCAGCCACGATACTTGGAGGGCGGAGGACAATGAGCAGTTCTTC; CDR3aa: CASHDTWRAEDNEQFF
j_gene: TRBJ1-6; d_gene: .; v_gene: TRBV7-2; abundance: .; CDR3nt: TGTGCCAGCAGCCAGCCGGGTCAGATAGTCAACTCACCCCTCCACTTT; CDR3aa: CASSQPGQIVNSPLHF
j_gene: TRBJ2-5; d_gene: TRBD2; v_gene: TRBV4-1; abundance: once; CDR3nt: TGCGCCAGCAGCCAAACTTCCTATAGCGGGGAGACCCAGTACTTC; CDR3aa: CASSQTSYSGETQYF
j_gene: TRBJ2-5; d_gene: .; v_gene: TRBV23-1; abundance: .; CDR3nt: TGCGCCAGCAGTCAAATATCAGGGGTAGAGACCCAGTACTTC; CDR3aa: CASSQISGVETQYF
j_gene: TRBJ1-1; d_gene: .; v_gene: TRBV6-5; abundance: .; CDR3nt: TGTGCCACCCAGATTGATATGAACACTGAAGCTTTCTTT; CDR3aa: CATQIDMNTEAFF
j_gene: TRBJ1-5; d_gene: .; v_gene: TRBV19; abundance: .; CDR3nt: TGTGCCAGTAGTATACAGGGTGGCAATCAGCCCCAGCATTTT; CDR3aa: CASSIQGGNQPQHF
j_gene: TRBJ2-7; d_gene: TRBD2; v_gene: TRBV25-1; abundance: .; CDR3nt: TGTGCCACGGCGGCGGGAGTGGCCGAGCAGTACTTC; CDR3aa: CATAAGVAEQYF
j_gene: TRBJ1-3; d_gene: .; v_gene: TRBV28; abundance: .; CDR3nt: TGTGCCAGCAGTTCCTCGGCAGGGCCCCCTGGAAACACCATATATTTT; CDR3aa: CASSSSAGPPGNTIYF
j_gene: TRBJ1-1; d_gene: .; v_gene: TRBV27; abundance: few; CDR3nt: TGTGCCAGCAGTTTAACCCGAGGGTGGCCTGAAGCTTTCTTT; CDR3aa: CASSLTRGWPEAFF
j_gene: TRBJ2-7; d_gene: .; v_gene: TRBV6-6; abundance: .; CDR3nt: TGTGCCAGCAGTTATAGTACCGGGGACGAGCAGTACTTC; CDR3aa: CASSYSTGDEQYF
j_gene: TRBJ1-1; d_gene: .; v_gene: TRBV15; abundance: .; CDR3nt: TGTGCCACCAGCAGAGATCAAATCCAGGGCTTGAACACTGAAGCTTTCTTT; CDR3aa: CATSRDQIQGLNTEAFF
j_gene: TRBJ2-2; d_gene: TRBD1; v_gene: TRBV9; abundance: many; CDR3nt: TGTGCCAGCAGCGTAGGGGACAGGGCGATCACCGGGGAGCTGTTTTTT; CDR3aa: CASSVGDRAITGELFF